Below, 3 T cell receptor beta chains from the same sample are listed, as sequenced in a study of cytomegalovirus exposure and HLA in healthy donors. The PCR used 60 Vbeta and 13 Jbeta primers. The repertoire was sequenced with immunoSEQ multiplex PCR; TCRdb's copy has only in-frame clones and lacks some. Of approximately 150,000 clones listed, 65% to 90% are singletons. Sequencing input: PBMCs. The receptors were sampled from a woman in her thirties in good health and CMV-seronegative.

The chain links TRBV9 to TRBJ2-7; 9 bases match TRBD1. The length of the CDR3 is 15 residues. Germline lookup yields CDR1 SGDLS and CDR2 YYNGEE. V was clipped by 3 bases and J by 3 bases; unmatched bases: 7. The CDR3 region has the DNA TGTGCCAGCAGCGCCGGGACAGGGAGTATCTACGAGCAGTACTTC. Amino acid sequence: CASSAGTGSIYEQYF. Full variable domain (remainder filled in from reference TRBV9 and TRBJ2-7): DSGVTQTPKHLITATGQRVTLRCSPRSGDLSVYWYQQSLDQGLQFLIQYYNGEERAKGNILERFSAQQFPDLHSELNLSSLELGDSALYFCASSAGTGSIYEQYFGPGTRLTVT.

The V gene is TRBV6-5, the J gene TRBJ2-7; 10 bases match TRBD2. J lost 1 base, V lost 5 bases, and 5 bases had no gene match. The germline gives CDR1 MNHEY, CDR2 SVGAGI. The CDR3 spans 15 residues. CDR3 nucleotides: TGTGCCAGCAGTCACACTAGCGGGGCTTCCTACGAGCAGTACTTC. It specifies CASSHTSGASYEQYF.

This chain uses TRBV11-3 with TRBJ2-5; 7 bases agree with TRBD2. The junction had 4 bases not matched to a gene; V was cut back by 4 bases and J by 5 bases. Germline V lookup: CDR1 SGHNT, CDR2 YENEEA. The CDR3 loop spans 13 amino acids. This CDR3 is CASSWGEGETQYF. In DNA form, the CDR3 reads TGTGCCAGCAGCTGGGGGGAGGGGGAGACCCAGTACTTC.